The T cell receptor (beta chain) under discussion was sequenced for a study of blood T cell repertoires in COVID-19. Background on the study: Acute and convalescent COVID-19 specimens originated in the United States, Italy and Spain.

Produced via immunoSEQ multiplex PCR; TCRdb's table is partial and in-frame only. The sample holds approximately 70,000 clones, more than 85% seen once. Germline V gene sequence: CDR1 SGHNT, CDR2 YYREEE (reference sequence). Trimming removed 4 bases from V and 1 base from J; junction bases left unmatched: 6. This CDR3 has 15 amino acids. The J gene is TRBJ2-7, the V gene TRBV5-4, with 9 bases identical to TRBD2. Material: peripheral blood. The origin of this receptor is a human donor with active COVID-19. The donor label of this sample is uncertain. Here the CDR3 reads CASSRQREVSYEQYF. For the CDR3, the DNA is TGTGCCAGCAGCCGACAGCGGGAGGTATCCTACGAGCAGTACTTC. Combining the CDR3 with reference TRBV5-4 and TRBJ2-7 gives the whole variable domain ETGVTQSPTHLIKTRGQQVTLRCSSQSGHNTVSWYQQALGQGPQFIFQYYREEENGRGNFPPRFSGLQFPNYSSELNVNALELDDSALYLCASSRQREVSYEQYFGPGTRLTVT.